The sequence of this T cell receptor beta chain was determined in a study of low-dose radiotherapy and immunotherapy resistance in tumors. Study at large: A total of 6.5 Gy was given to Cohort 1 as 0.5 Gy per fraction every 2 weeks.

Alpha and beta chains were covered, as first-strand cDNA relied on TRAV- and TRBV-specific primers. An approximately 19-cycle PCR with a constant-region primer and V-primer adapter amplified TCRs. TCRdb fed the reads into MiXCR, producing one record per CDR3 protein. Of tens of thousands of distinct CDR3 sequences in the sample, roughly 19% are singletons; the top ten hold roughly 2.8%. The CDR3 length is 16 residues. Germline-derived CDR1 and CDR2 are SGHAT and FQNNGV. Trimming removed 5 bases from V and 0 bases from J; junction bases left unmatched: 8. Indicated time point: before trial treatment. This clonotype was observed at least ten times.

The rearrangement joins TRBV11-2 to TRBJ2-7; 9 bases align to TRBD2. The sequence was obtained from a male donor with prostate cancer. This specimen was PBMCs, taken before treatment. The CDR3 region is CASSQRGGGLSYEQYF. CDR3 DNA sequence: TGTGCCAGCAGCCAGCGCGGGGGGGGGCTCTCCTACGAGCAGTACTTC.